The 21 T cell receptor beta chains below were found in one sample sequenced in a study of PD-1 blockade in classical Hodgkin lymphoma. This table comes from immunoSEQ multiplex PCR, and its TCRdb copy is limited to in-frame clones, with some not included. The sample includes about 46,000 clones, around 72% of them seen just once. Every one of the patients relapsed after autologous stem cell transplantation (brentuximab vedotin exposure was variable). The sequencing here drew on peripheral blood mononuclear cells (PBMCs), taken at baseline. The origin of the receptors is a human donor with classical Hodgkin lymphoma.

J is TRBJ2-1 and V is TRBV30; TRBD2 matches at 11 bases. The CDR3 runs to 15 residues. CDR1 GTSNPN and CDR2 SVGIG come from the germline V gene (reference sequence). V lost 0 bases and J lost 9; bases outside the gene matches: 7. CDR3 DNA: TGTGCCTGGAGTGTGGCGTTAGCGGGAGGGGGTGAGCAGTTCTTC. Translating gives CAWSVALAGGGEQFF.

The rearrangement joins TRBV7-9 to TRBJ1-2; D gene ambiguous. This CDR3 spans 13 amino acids. V lost 5 bases to trimming and J lost 0 bases, with 7 bases between them. Looked up from germline, CDR1 is SEHNR and CDR2 is FQNEAQ (reference sequence). The CDR3, as DNA: TGTGCCAGCAGCCGGGAAGCTAACTATGGCTACACCTTC. Protein: CASSREANYGYTF.

J is TRBJ1-1 and V is TRBV19; no clear D gene. Per germline, CDR1 LNHDA and CDR2 SQIVND (reference sequence). The CDR3 has 13 amino acids. The V gene lost 3 bases and the J gene lost 4 bases, with 9 bases spanning the gap. DNA for the CDR3: TGTGCCAGTAGTATTGATGCGGGCACTGAAGCTTTCTTT. Its translation is CASSIDAGTEAFF.

This chain joins TRBV2 and TRBJ2-5; 10 bases map to TRBD1. Per germline, CDR1 SNHLY and CDR2 FYNNEI. With 6 bases clipped from V and 0 bases from J, the junction kept 4 bases outside the gene matches. The CDR3 consists of 15 residues. The DNA for the CDR3 is TGTGCCAGCAGGGGACAGGGGCATTACCAAGAGACCCAGTACTTC. It yields the protein CASRGQGHYQETQYF.

The chain joins TRBV10-3 to TRBJ1-6, with 7 bases identical to TRBD1. Germline V gene sequence: CDR1 ENHRY, CDR2 SYGVKD. With 3 bases clipped from V and 4 bases from J, the junction kept 3 bases outside the gene matches. The CDR3 is made up of 15 amino acids. CDR3 sequence: CAISDRDSYNSPLHF. In DNA, the CDR3 is TGTGCCATCAGTGACCGGGACAGTTATAATTCACCCCTCCACTTT.

V is TRBV19 and J is TRBJ2-7, with a possible D match to TRBD1 (6 bases). The CDR3 length is 15 residues. Germline lookup yields CDR1 LNHDA and CDR2 SQIVND (reference sequence). V was shortened by 5 bases and J by 0 bases, with 14 bases between the two germline ends. The CDR3 protein is CASSASLDSSYEQYF. The DNA for the CDR3 is TGTGCCAGTAGTGCTTCATTGGACAGCTCCTACGAGCAGTACTTC.

The genes are TRBV6-5 and TRBJ2-1, with D perhaps given as TRBD1 or TRBD2 (6 bases each). The CDR3 contains 14 residues. Germline CDR1 and CDR2: MNHEY and SVGAGI. V was clipped by 10 bases and J by 1 base, with 14 bases between them. The CDR3 here is CAISRGPSYNEQFF. In DNA form, the CDR3 reads TGTGCCATCTCTCGGGGGCCGTCCTACAATGAGCAGTTCTTC.

This rearrangement joins TRBV5-1 to TRBJ1-2, with D perhaps matching TRBD1 (6 bases). The length of the CDR3 is 16 residues. V lost 0 bases and J lost 4, with 16 bases in between. CDR1 and CDR2 from the germline V gene are SGHRS and YFSETQ. The CDR3 DNA reads as TGCGCCAGCAGCTTGGAGGGTCGGGGGCAAAGCTATGGCTACACCTTC. Amino acids: CASSLEGRGQSYGYTF.

The CDR3 protein is CASSQDRQGWEKLFF. The CDR3 DNA sequence: TGTGCCAGCAGCCAAGATCGGCAGGGATGGGAAAAACTGTTTTTT. V usage is TRBV14 and J usage is TRBJ1-4; TRBD1 is a possible D gene (5 bases). V dropped 0 bases and J dropped 8 bases, with 13 bases sitting between them. Germline V gives CDR1 SGHDN, CDR2 FVKESK. CDR3 length: 15 amino acids.

This clone is a singleton in its sample. The rearrangement links TRBV29-1 to TRBJ2-1; TRBD1 matches at 7 bases. CDR1 and CDR2 (germline): SQVTM, ANQGSEA. The CDR3 runs to 15 residues. Trimming cost V 7 bases and J 4 bases; bases outside gene matches: 13. DNA of the CDR3: TGCAGCGCCTCGACAGGGCCATACCTTTACAATGAGCAGTTCTTC. It codes for CSASTGPYLYNEQFF.

This rearrangement joins TRBV5-1 to TRBJ2-7; 10 positions agree with TRBD2. CDR1 SGHRS and CDR2 YFSETQ come from the germline V gene. The J segment lost 5 bases and the V segment lost 0 bases, leaving 5 bases of the junction unmatched. The CDR3 has 15 residues. The DNA for the CDR3 is TGCGCCAGCAGCTTGGAGGCTAGCGGGAGCCACGAGCAGTACTTC. It is translated as CASSLEASGSHEQYF.

The chain uses TRBV7-9 and TRBJ1-1; D is uncertain. Germline V gene sequence: CDR1 SEHNR, CDR2 FQNEAQ (reference sequence). The CDR3 length is 13 residues. V lost 1 base, J lost 2 bases, and 5 bases lay in between. The chain's CDR3 is CASSLDRNTEAFF. CDR3 bases: TGTGCCAGCAGCTTAGACCGCAACACTGAAGCTTTCTTT.

The chain couples TRBV5-1 to TRBJ2-2; 9 bases agree with TRBD1. The CDR3 has 14 amino acids. J lost 8 bases, V lost 4 bases, and 6 bases had no gene match. Germline V lookup: CDR1 SGHRS, CDR2 YFSETQ. The DNA of the CDR3 is TGCGCCAGCAGCCGGGACAGGGTTGGTGGGGAGCTGTTTTTT. It is translated as CASSRDRVGGELFF.

The chain has TRBV6-5 and TRBJ2-7; TRBD1 matches at 10 bases. CDR1 is MNHEY, CDR2 SVGAGI, per germline. V lost 0 bases, J lost 1 base, and 3 bases stayed unmatched. The CDR3 runs to 16 residues. CDR3 coding DNA: TGTGCCAGCAGTTACTCCGGACAGGGGGAATCCTACGAGCAGTACTTC. Residues: CASSYSGQGESYEQYF.

This chain connects TRBV6-6 to TRBJ1-5; D ambiguous. CDR3 length equals 15 residues. V was cut by 5 bases and J by 0 bases, with 11 bases left in between. Germline lookup yields CDR1 MNHNY and CDR2 SVGAGI (reference sequence). DNA of the CDR3: TGTGCCAGCAGTCCGACGGTTAATAGCAATCAGCCCCAGCATTTT. As protein: CASSPTVNSNQPQHF.

This clone occurred once. CDR3 protein: CSVEEFGTGIGDTQYF. CDR3 in DNA: TGCAGCGTTGAAGAATTCGGGACAGGTATCGGAGATACGCAGTATTTT. J is TRBJ2-3 and V is TRBV29-1; 8 bases are a match to TRBD1. The germline gives CDR1 SQVTM, CDR2 ANQGSEA. This CDR3 spans 16 amino acids. The ends lost 0 bases at V and 5 bases at J; junction bases unmatched: 10.

Here the CDR3 DNA reads TGCGCCAGCAGCTCCCTCCCGGAAAGCTCCTACGAGCAGTACTTC. Its translation: CASSSLPESSYEQYF. This chain joins TRBV5-1 and TRBJ2-7; D remains unclear. CDR1 and CDR2 from the germline V gene are SGHRS and YFSETQ. The CDR3 runs to 15 residues. Trimming pared 3 bases from V and 0 bases from J, leaving 13 bases between.

V is TRBV29-1 and J is TRBJ2-7, with D perhaps TRBD1 (6 bases). Trimming took off 7 bases at V and 3 bases at J, with 10 bases between the two ends. Looked up from germline, CDR1 is SQVTM and CDR2 is ANQGSEA. This CDR3 is built from 11 residues. CDR3 amino acids: CSGQDFYEQYF. CDR3 DNA: TGCAGCGGACAGGATTTCTACGAGCAGTACTTC.

The count of this clone is one. The sample has other DNA sequences that encode this CDR3 too. The rearrangement uses TRBV30 and TRBJ1-3; the match to TRBD1 covers 7 bases. Looked up from germline, CDR1 is GTSNPN and CDR2 is SVGIG (reference sequence). V trimming: 3 bases; J trimming: 4 bases; junction bases outside the gene matches: 6. This CDR3 is built from 14 residues. DNA of the CDR3: TGTGCCTGGAGCTTGGGGACAGTGGGAAACACCATATATTTT. It is translated as CAWSLGTVGNTIYF.

This chain links TRBV6-1 with TRBJ1-1; 10 positions match TRBD1. CDR3 length: 13 residues. V shed 7 bases and J 4 bases; nucleotides not matched to a gene: 3. The germline V gene encodes CDR1 MNHNS and CDR2 SASEGT. The CDR3 loop is CASTWDRGTEAFF. In DNA, the CDR3 is TGTGCCAGCACTTGGGACAGGGGCACTGAAGCTTTCTTT.

The chain links TRBV7-3 to TRBJ2-3; TRBD2 is a possible D gene (6 bases). V was pared by 2 bases and J by 4 bases, with 19 bases between. Germline V CDR1 and CDR2: SGHTA, FQGTGA. This CDR3 is built from 17 residues. DNA of the CDR3: TGTGCCAGCAGCTTATTTGGGACTGTCATAGGAGCAGATACGCAGTATTTT. As protein: CASSLFGTVIGADTQYF.